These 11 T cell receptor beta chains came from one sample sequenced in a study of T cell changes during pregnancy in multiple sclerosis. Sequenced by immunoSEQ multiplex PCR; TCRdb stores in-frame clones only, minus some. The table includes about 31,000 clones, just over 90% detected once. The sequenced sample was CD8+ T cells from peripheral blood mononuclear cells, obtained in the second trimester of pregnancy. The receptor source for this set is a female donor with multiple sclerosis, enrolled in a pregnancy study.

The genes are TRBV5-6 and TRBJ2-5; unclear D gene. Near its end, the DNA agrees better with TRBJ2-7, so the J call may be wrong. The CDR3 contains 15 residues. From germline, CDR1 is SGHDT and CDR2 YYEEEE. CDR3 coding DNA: TGTGCCAGCAGCTTGGAACAGAGTGCAGCCTACGAGCAGTACTTC. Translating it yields CASSLEQSAAYEQYF.

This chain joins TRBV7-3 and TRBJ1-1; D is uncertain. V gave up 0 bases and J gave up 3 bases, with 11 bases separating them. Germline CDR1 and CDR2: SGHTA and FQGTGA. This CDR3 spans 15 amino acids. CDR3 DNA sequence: TGTGCCAGCAGCTTAACATGGTCCGGGGACACTGAAGCTTTCTTT. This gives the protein CASSLTWSGDTEAFF.

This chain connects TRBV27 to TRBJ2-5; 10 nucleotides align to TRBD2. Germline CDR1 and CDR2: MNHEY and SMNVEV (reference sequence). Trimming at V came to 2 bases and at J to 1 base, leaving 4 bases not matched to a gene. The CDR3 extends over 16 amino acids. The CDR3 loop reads CASSLRVAGGQETQYF. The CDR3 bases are TGTGCCAGCAGTTTAAGAGTAGCGGGGGGCCAAGAGACCCAGTACTTC.

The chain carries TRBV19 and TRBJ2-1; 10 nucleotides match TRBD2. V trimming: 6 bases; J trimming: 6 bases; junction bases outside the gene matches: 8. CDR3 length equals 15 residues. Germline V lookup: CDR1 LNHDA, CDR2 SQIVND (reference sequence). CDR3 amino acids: CASREGLAGVNEQFF. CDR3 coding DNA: TGTGCCAGTAGAGAGGGGCTAGCGGGAGTCAATGAGCAGTTCTTC.

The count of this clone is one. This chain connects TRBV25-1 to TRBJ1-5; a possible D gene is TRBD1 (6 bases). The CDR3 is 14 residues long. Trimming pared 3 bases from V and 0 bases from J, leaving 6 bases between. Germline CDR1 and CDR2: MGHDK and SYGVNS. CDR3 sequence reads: CASSDRGSNQPQHF. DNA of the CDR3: TGTGCCAGCAGTGACAGGGGTAGCAATCAGCCCCAGCATTTT.

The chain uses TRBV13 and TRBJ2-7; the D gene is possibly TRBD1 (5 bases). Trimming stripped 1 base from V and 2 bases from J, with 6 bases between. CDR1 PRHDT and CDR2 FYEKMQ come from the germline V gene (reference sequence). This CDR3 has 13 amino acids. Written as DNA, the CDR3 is TGTGCCAGCAGCTTAGCGGACACCTACGAGCAGTACTTC. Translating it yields CASSLADTYEQYF.

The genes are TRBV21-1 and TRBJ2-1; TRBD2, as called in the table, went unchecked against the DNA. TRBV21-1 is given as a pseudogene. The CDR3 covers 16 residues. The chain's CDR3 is CASRGSGRAYYNEQFF. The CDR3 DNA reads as TGTGCCAGCAGAGGTAGCGGGAGGGCCTACTACAATGAGCAGTTCTTC.

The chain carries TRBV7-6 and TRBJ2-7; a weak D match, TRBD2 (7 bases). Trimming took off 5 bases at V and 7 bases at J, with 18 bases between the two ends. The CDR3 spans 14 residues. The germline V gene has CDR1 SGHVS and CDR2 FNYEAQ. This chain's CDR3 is CASSPGAGDSEQYF. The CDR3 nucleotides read TGTGCCAGCAGCCCGGGGGCGGGAGATAGTGAGCAGTACTTC. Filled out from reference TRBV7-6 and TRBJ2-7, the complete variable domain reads GAGVSQSPRYKVTKRGQDVALRCDPISGHVSLYWYRQALGQGPEFLTYFNYEAQQDKSGLPNDRFSAERPEGSISTLTIQRTEQRDSAMYRCASSPGAGDSEQYFGPGTRLTVT.

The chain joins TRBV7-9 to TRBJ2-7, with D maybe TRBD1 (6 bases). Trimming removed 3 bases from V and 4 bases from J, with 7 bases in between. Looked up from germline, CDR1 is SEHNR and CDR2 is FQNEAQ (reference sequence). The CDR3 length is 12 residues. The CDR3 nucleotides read TGTGCCAGCAGCTTCGGACAGTACGAGCAGTACTTC. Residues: CASSFGQYEQYF.

The CDR3 DNA follows: TGTGCCAGCAGCGTAGGACAGGCTCTCTCCTACGAGCAGTACTTC. It specifies CASSVGQALSYEQYF. The chain has TRBV9 and TRBJ2-7; possible D gene TRBD1, 6 bases. The V end was cut by 0 bases, the J end by 0 bases, with 10 bases between. Per the germline V gene, CDR1 is SGDLS and CDR2 is YYNGEE. There are 15 residues in the CDR3.

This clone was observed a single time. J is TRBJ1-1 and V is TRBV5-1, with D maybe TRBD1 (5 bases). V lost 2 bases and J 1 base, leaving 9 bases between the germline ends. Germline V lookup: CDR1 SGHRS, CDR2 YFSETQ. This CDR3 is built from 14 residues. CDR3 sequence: CASSLGHSNTEAFF. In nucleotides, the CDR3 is TGCGCCAGCAGCTTAGGACATTCGAACACTGAAGCTTTCTTT.